The subject of this entry is one TCR beta chain. What it binds is unknown. This entry comes from a study of cytomegalovirus exposure and HLA in healthy donors. Study-wide results and caveats: As a later analysis showed, several of the most significant clusters appeared to be linked to common viral pathogens.

The germline CDR1 and CDR2 sequences are SNHLY and FYNNEI. Trimming removed 8 bases from V and 10 bases from J; junction bases left unmatched: 5. This CDR3 has 12 residues. Each of the donors was a healthy bone marrow donor. Primers: 60 Vbeta forward and 13 Jbeta reverse. Here immunoSEQ multiplex PCR was the method, and the copy in TCRdb shows in-frame clones only, minus some. The table records some 110,000 clones, around 67% of them present only once. The TCR sequence derives from a man aged 60 to 75 in good health and CMV-seropositive. The sequencing sample was made of PBMCs. The chain has TRBV2 and TRBJ2-1, with 10 bases lining up with TRBD2. The CDR3 DNA reads TGTGCCAGCGTAACTAGCGGGGTAGAGCAGTTCTTC. Protein sequence: CASVTSGVEQFF.